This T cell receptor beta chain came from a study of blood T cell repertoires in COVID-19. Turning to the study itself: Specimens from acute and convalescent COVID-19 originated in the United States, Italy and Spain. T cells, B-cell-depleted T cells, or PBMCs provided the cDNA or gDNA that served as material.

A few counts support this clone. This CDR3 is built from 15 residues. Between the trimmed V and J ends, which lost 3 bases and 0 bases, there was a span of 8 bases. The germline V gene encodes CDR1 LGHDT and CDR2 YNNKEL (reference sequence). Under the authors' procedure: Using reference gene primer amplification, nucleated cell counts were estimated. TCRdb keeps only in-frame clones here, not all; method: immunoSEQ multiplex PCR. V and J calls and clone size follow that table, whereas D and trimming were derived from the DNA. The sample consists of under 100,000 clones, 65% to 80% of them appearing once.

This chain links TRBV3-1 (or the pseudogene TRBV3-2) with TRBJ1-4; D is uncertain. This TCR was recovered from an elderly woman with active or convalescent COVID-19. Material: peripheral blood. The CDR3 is CASSHRLATNEKLFF. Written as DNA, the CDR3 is TGTGCCAGCAGCCATAGACTTGCAACTAATGAAAAACTGTTTTTT.